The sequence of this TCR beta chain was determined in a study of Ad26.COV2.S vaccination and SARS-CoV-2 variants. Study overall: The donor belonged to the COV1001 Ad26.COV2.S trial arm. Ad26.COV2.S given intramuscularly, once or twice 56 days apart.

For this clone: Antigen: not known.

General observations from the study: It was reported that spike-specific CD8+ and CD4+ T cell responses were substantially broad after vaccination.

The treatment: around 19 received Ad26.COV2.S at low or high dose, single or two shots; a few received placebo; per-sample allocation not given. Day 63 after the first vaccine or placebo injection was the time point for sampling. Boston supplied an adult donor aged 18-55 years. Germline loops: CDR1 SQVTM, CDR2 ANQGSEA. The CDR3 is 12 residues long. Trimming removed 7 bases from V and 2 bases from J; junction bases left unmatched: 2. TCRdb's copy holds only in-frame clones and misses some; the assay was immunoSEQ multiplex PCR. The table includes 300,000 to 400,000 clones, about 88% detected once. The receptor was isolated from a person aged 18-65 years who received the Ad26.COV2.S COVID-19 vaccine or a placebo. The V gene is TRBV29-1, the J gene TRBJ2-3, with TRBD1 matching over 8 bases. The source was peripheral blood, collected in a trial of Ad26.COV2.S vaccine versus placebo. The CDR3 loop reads CSEQGVTDTQYF. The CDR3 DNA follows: TGCAGCGAACAGGGGGTCACAGATACGCAGTATTTT.